This TCR beta chain was identified in a study of shared clonotypes between healthy human individuals. Every donor, a Caucasian adult, lived in Nashville, Tennessee. J gave up 5 bases and V 7 bases, and 10 bases lay outside the gene matches. The CDR3 loop spans 14 amino acids. The germline V gene has CDR1 SGHVS and CDR2 FQNEAQ. TCRdb keeps only in-frame clones here, not all; method: immunoSEQ multiplex PCR. This sample has about 2.4 million clones, with 93% found just once. Material: naive CD4+ T cells from PBMCs. Stated subset: CD45RA+ positively selected. The source of this sequence is a man aged 18-30 years in good health. Some clones in this sample may be carry-over from other donors' samples. The chain links TRBV7-8 to TRBJ2-5; 7 bases line up with TRBD2. The CDR3 nucleotides read TGTGCCAGCAACTCGGTAGCGGGCCCGGAGACCCAGTACTTC. It translates to CASNSVAGPETQYF.